A selection of T cell receptor beta chains follows, all from one sample in a study of cytomegalovirus exposure and HLA in healthy donors. Sequenced by immunoSEQ multiplex PCR; TCRdb stores in-frame clones only, minus some. The repertoire consists of roughly 310,000 clones, with 88% occurring once and the leading ten covering about 0.96%. Sample: PBMCs. Receptors were obtained from a man aged 30 to 39 in good health and CMV-seronegative. Both conserved end residues are part of each CDR3. A D gene is named only where the DNA matches it firmly. Size is omitted from some rows. Given values are once, few, many or a class for expanded clones.

>TRBJ2-2|NA|TRBV5-1|TRBD2
CASSPGLAVNTGELFF
TGCGCCAGCAGCCCAGGACTAGCGGTGAACACCGGGGAGCTGTTTTTT
>TRBJ1-6|NA|TRBV19|NA
CASSIVSNSPLHF
TGTGCCAGTAGTATAGTTAGCAATTCACCCCTCCACTTT
>TRBJ2-5|NA|TRBV6-5|NA
CASSYYSSSAGGTQYF
TGTGCCAGCAGTTATTATTCGTCCAGCGCCGGTGGGACCCAGTACTTC
>TRBJ2-3|NA|TRBV15|NA
CATSRDLSADTQYF
TGTGCCACCAGCAGAGATCTTAGTGCAGATACGCAGTATTTT
>TRBJ1-6|once|TRBV19|NA
CASSISAVNAGFSPLHF
TGTGCCAGTAGTATCTCGGCGGTGAACGCGGGATTTTCACCCCTCCACTTT
>TRBJ1-1|NA|TRBV13|TRBD1
CASSLGPGGYTEAFF
TGTGCCAGCAGCTTAGGCCCAGGGGGCTACACTGAAGCTTTCTTT
>TRBJ2-7|NA|TRBV6-5|NA
CASSQYSGEFYEQYF
TGTGCCAGCAGTCAGTACAGTGGCGAATTTTACGAGCAGTACTTC
>TRBJ1-5|NA|TRBV6-1|NA
CASRLSGSNQPQHF
TGTGCCAGCCGGCTCTCAGGGAGCAATCAGCCCCAGCATTTT
>TRBJ1-5|NA|TRBV27|TRBD1
CASRQGANSNQPQHF
TGTGCCAGCAGACAGGGGGCGAATAGCAATCAGCCCCAGCATTTT
>TRBJ2-1|NA|TRBV5-4|NA
CASSLGLSDEQFF
TGTGCCAGCAGCTTGGGACTAAGCGATGAGCAGTTCTTC
>TRBJ1-4|NA|TRBV2|TRBD1
CAGEDRVNEKLFF
TGTGCCGGGGAAGACAGGGTGAATGAAAAACTGTTTTTT
>TRBJ1-6|NA|TRBV18|NA
CASSHPSGRDRPLHF
TGTGCCAGCTCACACCCATCGGGTCGAGATCGACCCCTCCACTTT
>TRBJ2-2|NA|TRBV14|NA
CASSQVTGSNTGELFF
TGTGCCAGCAGCCAAGTTACGGGGTCAAACACCGGGGAGCTGTTTTTT